These 26 T cell receptor beta chains share one sample of origin, sequenced in a study of T-cell memory formation after mild COVID-19. Each CDR3 protein gets one entry after TCRdb re-called the 5' RACE reads with MiXCR. The table records some 340,000 distinct CDR3 sequences, 10% to 15% of them present only once. Sequenced sample: PBMCs or a T cell subset sorted from them (not recorded which). The source is a man aged 18 to 30 who had mild COVID-19 (a few samples of this study predate the infection). Cell type and time point are not known.

A few counts support this clonotype. This rearrangement joins TRBV15 to TRBJ1-4; the D is unclear. Germline CDR1 LNHNV, CDR2 YYDKDF (reference sequence). V gave up 2 bases and J gave up 15 bases, with 16 bases separating them. CDR3 length equals 13 residues. The CDR3 loop reads CATSRSSDESLFF. As DNA, the CDR3 is TGTGCCACCAGCAGATCGTCCGACGAGAGTTTGTTTTTT.

V usage is TRBV4-2 and J usage is TRBJ2-1; 9 nucleotides align to TRBD2. Trimming took 5 bases from V and 5 from J; bases not matched to a gene: 10. Germline lookup yields CDR1 LGHNA and CDR2 YNFKEQ. The CDR3 loop spans 16 amino acids. CDR3: CASSSRGASGDNEQFF. The CDR3 DNA sequence: TGTGCCAGCAGCTCCCGTGGGGCTAGCGGGGACAATGAGCAGTTCTTC.

The table lists this clonotype with a few counts. The chain combines TRBV15 with TRBJ2-1, with a possible D match to TRBD1 (7 bases). From germline, CDR1 is LNHNV and CDR2 YYDKDF (reference sequence). V lost 5 bases to trimming and J lost 4 bases, with 15 bases between them. The CDR3 extends over 15 amino acids. The CDR3 DNA reads TGTGCCACCAGCGGAGGGCAGGGGGGATACAATGAGCAGTTCTTC. Its translation is CATSGGQGGYNEQFF.

This clonotype was seen a few times. The rearrangement uses TRBV12-3 or TRBV12-4 and TRBJ2-1; 9 positions match TRBD2. The trim removed 6 bases at V and 5 bases at J, leaving 5 bases unmatched. CDR3 length: 14 amino acids. DNA of the CDR3: TGTGCCAGCAGGCGGGGGGGCCCAGACAATGAGCAGTTCTTC. Protein product: CASRRGGPDNEQFF.

The chain joins TRBV29-1 to TRBJ2-5; 10 nucleotides agree with TRBD2. The CDR3 spans 17 residues. The germline CDR1 and CDR2 sequences are SQVTM and ANQGSEA. J lost 0 bases, V lost 7 bases, and 14 bases had no gene match. CDR3 nucleotides: TGCAGCGCTGATGGGGCTAGCGGGGGACCCTACCAAGAGACCCAGTACTTC. Translation gives CSADGASGGPYQETQYF. Full variable domain (missing parts from reference TRBV29-1 and TRBJ2-5): SAVISQKPSRDICQRGTSLTIQCQVDSQVTMMFWYRQQPGQSLTLIATANQGSEATYESGFVIDKFPISRPNLTFSTLTVSNMSPEDSSIYLCSADGASGGPYQETQYFGPGTRLLVL.

The chain joins TRBV5-1 to TRBJ1-2; D remains ambiguous. Trimming removed 1 base from V and 3 bases from J, with 7 bases in between. In germline, CDR1 is SGHRS, CDR2 YFSETQ. CDR3 length: 13 amino acids. CDR3 in DNA: TGCGCCAGCAGCTTGTTGGTTGACTATGGCTACACCTTC. This encodes CASSLLVDYGYTF. Full variable domain (rest looked up from reference TRBV5-1 and TRBJ1-2): KAGVTQTPRYLIKTRGQQVTLSCSPISGHRSVSWYQQTPGQGLQFLFEYFSETQRNKGNFPGRFSGRQFSNSRSEMNVSTLELGDSALYLCASSLLVDYGYTFGSGTRLTVV.

This chain links TRBV7-2 with TRBJ1-2, with 9 bases matching TRBD1. Germline assignment: CDR1 SGHTA and CDR2 FQGNSA. The CDR3 is made up of 17 amino acids. Germline trimming cut 0 bases from V and 5 bases from J; bases unmatched to any gene: 10. For the CDR3, the DNA is TGTGCCAGCAGCTTAGCCGGGACAGGGTCTGTATTTTATGGCTACACCTTC. This encodes CASSLAGTGSVFYGYTF.

This clonotype occurred a few times. This chain uses TRBV7-9 with TRBJ1-1; D is perhaps TRBD1 (6 bases). The V and J ends lost 9 bases and 6 bases respectively, with 14 bases between them. The CDR3 has 12 residues. Germline values: CDR1 SEHNR, CDR2 FQNEAQ (reference sequence). In nucleotides, the CDR3 is TGTGCCAGTCAGGGGTTTGGGGCTGAAGCTTTCTTT. This sequence encodes CASQGFGAEAFF.

A few counts support this clonotype. The CDR3 DNA reads TGTGCCAGCAGCTTCTTGGTGATCAGGGATGAGCAGTTCTTC. Translation gives CASSFLVIRDEQFF. The chain carries TRBV5-6 and TRBJ2-1; TRBD1 might be the D (5 bases). Trimming left V 2 bases short and J 8 bases short, with 14 bases between. CDR1 and CDR2 (germline): SGHDT, YYEEEE. The CDR3 covers 14 residues.

At least ten counts were recorded for this clonotype. The V and J genes are TRBV5-1 and TRBJ2-5; D might be TRBD2 (5 bases). Trimming left V 4 bases short and J 5 bases short, with 15 bases between. The CDR3 covers 14 residues. Germline V gene sequence: CDR1 SGHRS, CDR2 YFSETQ. In nucleotides, the CDR3 is TGCGCCAGCAGCCGACACCCGGGCGGGGAGACCCAGTACTTC. Encoded protein: CASSRHPGGETQYF.

This clonotype was seen only a few times. The DNA for the CDR3 is TGCAGTGCTAGGAGGGGCAGGGGGCGCCCCACTGAAGCTTTCTTT. Encoded protein: CSARRGRGRPTEAFF. The chain combines TRBV20-1 with TRBJ1-1, with 8 positions matching TRBD1. Germline V lookup: CDR1 DFQATT, CDR2 SNEGSKA (reference sequence). V lost 3 bases and J lost 4; bases outside the gene matches: 10. CDR3 size: 15 residues.

This clonotype was seen many times. The genes are TRBV20-1 and TRBJ2-7, with no clear D. The germline CDR1 and CDR2 sequences are DFQATT and SNEGSKA (reference sequence). The CDR3 spans 13 residues. V lost 6 bases, J lost 5 bases, and 17 bases lay in between. This chain's CDR3 is CSALSPRGDEQYF. The CDR3 DNA reads as TGCAGTGCACTATCTCCCCGTGGGGACGAGCAGTACTTC.

The rearrangement links TRBV5-6 to TRBJ2-1; 10 bases line up with TRBD2. The germline CDR1 and CDR2 sequences are SGHDT and YYEEEE. The CDR3 sequence is 18 residues long. V trimming: 4 bases; J trimming: 6 bases; junction bases outside the gene matches: 16. The CDR3 loop reads CASSRRRLAGGRGNEQFF. CDR3 DNA: TGTGCCAGCAGCCGCAGGAGGTTAGCGGGGGGCCGAGGCAATGAGCAGTTCTTC.

The chain is built from TRBV18 and TRBJ2-6; the match to TRBD2 covers 10 bases. This CDR3 has 16 residues. The V segment lost 5 bases and the J segment 2 bases; nucleotides outside the gene matches: 3. Germline values: CDR1 KGHSH, CDR2 LQKENI. This chain's CDR3 is CASSSLAGAGANVLTF. CDR3 sequence (DNA): TGTGCCAGCTCATCCCTAGCGGGGGCTGGGGCCAACGTCCTGACTTTC. Using reference TRBV18 and TRBJ2-6 for the parts outside the CDR3, the full variable domain is NAGVMQNPRHLVRRRGQEARLRCSPMKGHSHVYWYRQLPEEGLKFMVYLQKENIIDESGMPKERFSAEFPKEGPSILRIQQVVRGDSAAYFCASSSLAGAGANVLTFGAGSRLTVL.

V gene TRBV20-1 combines with J gene TRBJ2-7; D possibly corresponds to TRBD2 (6 bases). CDR1 is DFQATT, CDR2 SNEGSKA, per germline (reference sequence). V shed 7 bases and J shed 5 bases, with 12 bases lying between them. The CDR3 spans 11 residues. For the CDR3, the DNA is TGCAGTGTTGGAGGGTCCGACGAGCAGTACGTC. Amino acid sequence: CSVGGSDEQYV.

The chain uses TRBV6-5 and TRBJ1-1, with D possibly TRBD1 on 6 matching bases. V dropped 4 bases and J dropped 0 bases, with 9 bases sitting between them. Germline values: CDR1 MNHEY, CDR2 SVGAGI. The CDR3 length is 14 residues. The CDR3 coding sequence is TGTGCCAGCAGTTCCCGACAGGTGAACACTGAAGCTTTCTTT. Translated: CASSSRQVNTEAFF.

This clonotype turned up a few times. The chain is built from TRBV2 and TRBJ2-3, with 9 bases aligning to TRBD2. This CDR3 is built from 14 residues. V lost 6 bases to trimming and J lost 3 bases; unmatched junction nucleotides: 4. The germline V gene has CDR1 SNHLY and CDR2 FYNNEI. The CDR3 region has the DNA TGTGCCAGCAGGGACCTAGCGGGGACAGATACGCAGTATTTT. It is translated as CASRDLAGTDTQYF.

This clonotype occurred a few times. The V and J genes are TRBV6-5 and TRBJ2-2, with TRBD1 identical over 7 bases. This CDR3 has 13 residues. Germline V gene lookup returns CDR1 MNHEY and CDR2 SVGAGI. Losses at the gene ends were 6 bases for V and 6 bases for J; bases not matched to a gene: 4. CDR3 protein: CASRRTGAGELFF. The CDR3 DNA is TGTGCCAGCAGGCGAACAGGGGCCGGGGAGCTGTTTTTT.

In its sample, this clonotype was seen a few times. This sequence joins TRBV27 and TRBJ2-2, with D possibly matching TRBD2 (7 bases). The V end lost 7 bases, the J end lost 6 bases, and 12 bases lay between the germline ends. The CDR3 sequence is 13 residues long. Germline V lookup: CDR1 MNHEY, CDR2 SMNVEV (reference sequence). Here the CDR3 reads CASTIGGAGELFF. The CDR3 DNA follows: TGTGCCAGCACCATAGGGGGGGCCGGGGAGCTGTTTTTT.

This clonotype was counted between two and nine times. This chain joins TRBV27 and TRBJ1-5; TRBD1 matches 8 bases. There are 17 residues in the CDR3. J gave up 7 bases and V 4 bases, and 15 bases lay outside the gene matches. The germline CDR1 and CDR2 sequences are MNHEY and SMNVEV (reference sequence). The CDR3 spells CASSSSPIRGLGQPQHF. CDR3 DNA: TGTGCCAGCAGTTCTAGTCCTATCAGGGGGCTAGGACAGCCCCAGCATTTT.

The V call is TRBV7-9, the J call TRBJ2-5; possible D gene TRBD1, 7 bases. There are 17 residues in the CDR3. V lost 4 bases and J lost 1, with 19 bases in between. Per the germline V gene, CDR1 is SEHNR and CDR2 is FQNEAQ (reference sequence). CDR3 residues: CASSSRARQGGQETQYF. CDR3 DNA sequence: TGTGCCAGCAGCTCACGAGCCAGACAGGGAGGCCAAGAGACCCAGTACTTC.

CDR3 residues: CASSRGQGHYNEQFF. The CDR3 DNA reads TGTGCCAGCAGCCGGGGACAGGGTCACTACAATGAGCAGTTCTTC. This chain connects TRBV13 to TRBJ2-1, with 9 bases lining up with TRBD1. The germline CDR1 and CDR2 sequences are PRHDT and FYEKMQ (reference sequence). This CDR3 comprises 15 residues. The J segment lost 3 bases and the V segment lost 5 bases, leaving 5 bases of the junction unmatched.

The chain is built from TRBV6-5 and TRBJ2-1; 7 bases map to TRBD2. This CDR3 contains 13 residues. Germline loops: CDR1 MNHEY, CDR2 SVGAGI. J gave up 4 bases and V 6 bases, and 3 bases lay outside the gene matches. The CDR3 loop reads CASRASGYNEQFF. The CDR3 nucleotides read TGTGCCAGCAGGGCTAGCGGATACAATGAGCAGTTCTTC.

The rearrangement links TRBV2 to TRBJ2-7; D assignment may be TRBD1 or TRBD2 (5 bases each). The CDR3 length is 13 residues. Germline loops: CDR1 SNHLY, CDR2 FYNNEI. V lost 7 bases, J lost 6 bases, and 16 bases lay in between. CDR3 in DNA: TGTGCCAGCATCCCCGGGGCGAGTGGCGAGCAGTACTTC. Encoded protein: CASIPGASGEQYF.

The V and J genes are TRBV6-2 or TRBV6-3 and TRBJ2-7; TRBD1 is a possible D gene (5 bases). The V gene's germline CDR1 is MNHEY and CDR2 SVGEGT. The CDR3 is 15 amino acids. Trimming removed 0 bases from V and 0 bases from J, with 9 bases in between. The CDR3: CASSYSKDNSYEQYF. CDR3 nucleotide sequence: TGTGCCAGCAGTTACTCGAAGGACAACTCCTACGAGCAGTACTTC.

The chain is built from TRBV6-2 or TRBV6-3 and TRBJ2-7; D remains unclear. CDR1 and CDR2 from the germline V gene are MNHEY and SVGEGT. Trimming took off 2 bases at V and 9 bases at J, with 14 bases between the two ends. This CDR3 comprises 13 residues. CDR3 protein: CASSYGRMMGQYF. For the CDR3, the DNA is TGTGCCAGCAGTTACGGCCGGATGATGGGGCAGTACTTC.